This T cell receptor beta chain stems from a study of post-analysis software for immune sequencing data. Study in general: Patients had relapsing-remitting, secondary progressive or progressive-relapsing multiple sclerosis; some lacked subtype.

Between the trimmed V and J ends, which lost 6 bases and 3 bases, there was a span of 11 bases. The CDR3 extends over 12 amino acids. The germline CDR1 and CDR2 sequences are DFQATT and SNEGSKA (reference sequence). The TCR beta cDNA libraries carried unique molecular identifiers. From the PCR reads, TCRdb called clonotypes with MiXCR, one entry per CDR3 protein. The profile shows about half a million distinct CDR3 sequences, 30% to 40% of them singletons. To note about this clonotype: Its antigen is undetermined.

Findings of the study overall: Controls had lower frequencies than patients of about 5 TRBV segments, which included TRBV5-6, TRBV5-1 and TRBV20-1.

The source is a girl under 18 with multiple sclerosis. The gene calls are TRBV20-1 and TRBJ1-1; D is unclear. Sequenced sample: blood. CDR3 sequence (DNA): TGCAGTGCCCAACCCCTTGACACTGAAGCTTTCTTT. As protein: CSAQPLDTEAFF.